This TCR beta chain comes out of a study of blood T cell repertoires in COVID-19. CDR3 length: 13 amino acids. CDR1 is SGHNT and CDR2 is YYREEE in the germline V gene (reference sequence). Trimming cost V 0 bases and J 4 bases; bases outside gene matches: 1. This clone occurred once. Using immunoSEQ multiplex PCR, the repertoire was profiled, and TCRdb retains in-frame clones only, with some absent. The sample shows 300,000 to 400,000 clones, approximately 90% of them seen only once. This chain connects TRBV5-4 to TRBJ2-7, with 7 bases identical to TRBD1. The clonotype originates from a young woman who had recovered from COVID-19. The material sequenced was peripheral blood. CDR3 residues: CASSLDRGYEQYV. The CDR3, as DNA: TGTGCCAGCAGCTTGGACAGGGGATACGAGCAGTACGTC.